Described below is a single T cell receptor (beta chain) sequence and its context. Germline loops: CDR1 SGHVS, CDR2 FQNEAQ. V was shortened by 1 base and J by 3 bases, with 13 bases between the two germline ends. This CDR3 is built from 16 residues. The data were obtained in a study of T cell changes during pregnancy in multiple sclerosis. Produced via immunoSEQ multiplex PCR; TCRdb's table is partial and in-frame only. The data contain about 120,000 clones, roughly 92% of them singletons. The sample here was peripheral blood, taken before pregnancy. The chain joins TRBV7-8 to TRBJ1-5, with D possibly TRBD1 on 5 matching bases. The receptor was derived from a female donor with multiple sclerosis, enrolled in a pregnancy study. The CDR3 DNA reads as TGTGCCAGCAGCTTAGGGTCAGGGCCAGACAATCAGCCCCAGCATTTT. This translates into CASSLGSGPDNQPQHF. The entire variable domain, with the rest obtained from reference TRBV7-8 and TRBJ1-5, is as follows: GAGVSQSPRYKVAKRGQDVALRCDPISGHVSLFWYQQALGQGPEFLTYFQNEAQLDKSGLPSDRFFAERPEGSVSTLKIQRTQQEDSAVYLCASSLGSGPDNQPQHFGDGTRLSIL.